What follows are 18 T cell receptor beta chains derived from one specimen sequenced in a study of T cell responses to AZD1222 COVID-19 vaccine. Profiling relied on immunoSEQ multiplex PCR, and the TCRdb table lists in-frame clones only, not all of them. This repertoire shows some 170,000 clones, 75% to 90% found once; its top ten account for roughly 4%. The material sequenced was peripheral blood, taken 28 days after the second dose of the MenACWY control vaccine. The receptors here all came from an adult who received the MenACWY meningococcal vaccine as a control.

The chain joins TRBV7-6 to TRBJ2-5, with D possibly being TRBD2 (6 bases). The CDR3 is 16 amino acids. CDR1 SGHVS and CDR2 FNYEAQ come from the germline V gene. Trimming took off 3 bases at V and 4 bases at J, with 18 bases between the two ends. The CDR3 here is CASSFGAGRLGETQYF. The CDR3 region has the DNA TGTGCCAGCAGCTTCGGGGCGGGAAGATTAGGAGAGACCCAGTACTTC. Together with reference TRBV7-6 and TRBJ2-5, the CDR3 gives the full variable domain: GAGVSQSPRYKVTKRGQDVALRCDPISGHVSLYWYRQALGQGPEFLTYFNYEAQQDKSGLPNDRFSAERPEGSISTLTIQRTEQRDSAMYRCASSFGAGRLGETQYFGPGTRLLVL.

The genes are TRBV7-3 and TRBJ2-5; 7 bases are shared with TRBD2. CDR1 is SGHTA, CDR2 FQGTGA, per germline. The length of the CDR3 is 18 residues. Trimming took 5 bases from V and 1 from J; bases not matched to a gene: 16. CDR3 sequence: CASSPGGDSGAFQETQYF. The CDR3 DNA reads TGTGCCAGCAGCCCTGGGGGAGACAGCGGGGCCTTCCAAGAGACCCAGTACTTC.

The chain employs TRBV5-6 and TRBJ1-5; D is unresolved. This CDR3 region has 13 residues. Germline CDR1 and CDR2: SGHDT and YYEEEE. With 1 base removed from V and 9 bases from J, the gap between germline ends came to 11 bases. CDR3 sequence: CASSLTPGRPQHF. The CDR3 DNA is TGTGCCAGCAGCTTGACCCCAGGACGGCCCCAGCATTTT.

This chain links TRBV6-2 or TRBV6-3 with TRBJ2-3; D is possibly TRBD1 or TRBD2 (5 bases each). The length of the CDR3 is 18 residues. The ends were cut back, 2 bases at V and 0 bases at J, with 18 bases in the middle. Germline-derived CDR1 and CDR2 are MNHEY and SVGEGT. The CDR3 is CASSYPTRGGSSTDTQYF. The CDR3 bases are TGTGCCAGCAGTTACCCAACCCGGGGCGGATCTAGCACAGATACGCAGTATTTT.

Turning to this clone: In the same sample, other DNA sequences code for this CDR3. The rearrangement joins TRBV7-8 to TRBJ1-5; D remains ambiguous. V was clipped by 5 bases and J by 3 bases, with 8 bases between them. CDR1 is SGHVS and CDR2 is FQNEAQ in the germline V gene. The CDR3 totals 13 residues. This chain's CDR3 is CASSLGNNQPQHF. DNA of the CDR3: TGTGCCAGCAGCCTGGGAAACAATCAGCCCCAGCATTTT.

The rearrangement links TRBV4-1 to TRBJ2-7, with 11 bases matching TRBD2. CDR3 length equals 15 residues. J lost 5 bases, V lost 2 bases, and 5 bases had no gene match. CDR1 MGHRA and CDR2 YSYEKL come from the germline V gene. CDR3 coding DNA: TGCGCCAGCAGCCAAATACTAGCGGGAGAACACGAGCAGTACTTC. Translating it yields CASSQILAGEHEQYF.

The chain is built from TRBV10-3 and TRBJ2-3, with TRBD1 matching over 7 bases. Germline V gene sequence: CDR1 ENHRY, CDR2 SYGVKD. The CDR3 runs 14 residues. The J segment lost 4 bases and the V segment lost 6 bases, leaving 7 bases of the junction unmatched. CDR3 protein: CAISRQGSADTQYF. The DNA of the CDR3 is TGTGCCATCAGCCGACAGGGAAGCGCAGATACGCAGTATTTT.

CDR3: CASRTPKALGDTQYF. CDR3 DNA sequence: TGTGCCAGTAGGACTCCCAAGGCCCTGGGGGATACGCAGTATTTT. The rearrangement uses TRBV19 and TRBJ2-3; D call uncertain. The CDR3 sequence is 15 residues long. V dropped 6 bases and J dropped 6 bases, with 19 bases sitting between them. The V gene's germline CDR1 is LNHDA and CDR2 SQIVND (reference sequence).

The genes are TRBV9 and TRBJ2-2; D is uncertain. CDR1 is SGDLS and CDR2 is YYNGEE in the germline V gene. The CDR3 is 12 residues long. Deletions cut 0 bases from V and 8 bases from J, with 5 bases between. The CDR3 DNA reads as TGTGCCAGCAGCGTAGGTCCTGGGGAGCTGTTTTTT. Translating it yields CASSVGPGELFF.

The chain joins TRBV3-1 (or the pseudogene TRBV3-2) to TRBJ1-1; D is perhaps TRBD1 (5 bases). V dropped 0 bases and J dropped 4 bases, with 21 bases sitting between them. This CDR3 has 18 amino acids. CDR1 is LGHDT, CDR2 YNNKEL, per germline (reference sequence). In DNA form, the CDR3 reads TGTGCCAGCAGCCAAGATCGGTGGGGGACGCCAATGGGCACTGAAGCTTTCTTT. Its protein is CASSQDRWGTPMGTEAFF.

The chain joins TRBV6-2 or TRBV6-3 to TRBJ1-5; no definite D call. V was cut by 3 bases and J by 2 bases, with 5 bases left in between. The CDR3 runs to 13 residues. Germline assignment: CDR1 MNHEY and CDR2 SVGEGT. Here the CDR3 DNA reads TGTGCCAGCAGTTATATGCGCAATCAGCCCCAGCATTTT. It yields the protein CASSYMRNQPQHF.

The rearrangement joins TRBV5-6 to TRBJ2-7; 9 bases map to TRBD1. CDR3 length equals 15 residues. Germline trimming cut 5 bases from V and 2 bases from J; bases unmatched to any gene: 8. The germline CDR1 and CDR2 sequences are SGHDT and YYEEEE. The CDR3 DNA follows: TGTGCCAGCAGTCCGCCGGGACAGGGAGCCTACGAGCAGTACTTC. This encodes CASSPPGQGAYEQYF.

The J gene is TRBJ2-7, the V gene TRBV10-2; D perhaps matches TRBD1 (6 bases). CDR1 is WSHSY and CDR2 is SAAADI in the germline V gene. The CDR3 extends over 11 amino acids. Trimming cost V 8 bases and J 6 bases, with 11 bases left between them. The CDR3: CASVQGSEQYF. The CDR3 nucleotides are TGCGCCAGCGTACAGGGATCCGAGCAGTACTTC.

V gene TRBV7-3 combines with J gene TRBJ2-6; D not certain. Germline loops: CDR1 SGHTA, CDR2 FQGTGA. V was trimmed by 3 bases and J by 2 bases, leaving 5 bases between them. The CDR3 spans 14 residues. Written as DNA, the CDR3 is TGTGCCAGCAGCTTTGGGGCTGGGGCCAACGTCCTGACTTTC. As protein: CASSFGAGANVLTF.

The chain is built from TRBV5-4 and TRBJ2-7; 7 nucleotides agree with TRBD2. The junction had 5 bases not matched to a gene; V was cut back by 3 bases and J by 2 bases. Germline assignment: CDR1 SGHNT and CDR2 YYREEE (reference sequence). This CDR3 has 14 amino acids. CDR3 amino acids: CASSWAGTTYEQYF. DNA of the CDR3: TGTGCCAGCAGCTGGGCGGGGACTACCTACGAGCAGTACTTC.

This clone was seen just once. V and J are TRBV14 and TRBJ2-1; no clear D gene. The CDR3 is 15 residues long. V was cut by 4 bases and J by 0 bases, with 10 bases left in between. CDR1 is SGHDN and CDR2 is FVKESK in the germline V gene. CDR3 loop: CASSPRINSYNEQFF. DNA for the CDR3: TGTGCCAGCAGCCCCAGGATAAACTCCTACAATGAGCAGTTCTTC.

The rearrangement uses TRBV7-2 and TRBJ2-5, with 8 bases fitting TRBD2. This CDR3 spans 15 amino acids. J gave up 5 bases and V 5 bases, and 10 bases lay outside the gene matches. The germline gives CDR1 SGHTA, CDR2 FQGNSA. CDR3 coding DNA: TGTGCCAGCAGCCCTCCAGCGGGAGCCGGGGAGACCCAGTACTTC. It specifies CASSPPAGAGETQYF.

The V and J genes are TRBV6-5 and TRBJ1-2; D unresolved. CDR3 length equals 12 residues. Trimming cost V 10 bases and J 2 bases, with 11 bases left between them. Germline lookup yields CDR1 MNHEY and CDR2 SVGAGI. The CDR3 nucleotides read TGTGCCATCTCGGGCCCGAACTATGGCTACACCTTC. Encoded protein: CAISGPNYGYTF.